The T cell receptor (beta chain) under discussion was sequenced for a study of T cells in Graves' hyperthyroidism and ophthalmopathy. Study findings and constraints: It was a median roughly six months before onset that the model predicted ophthalmopathy.

Reasons for excluding patients were uncontrolled infection, other autoimmune disease, pregnancy or lactation. The germline V gene has CDR1 SEHNR and CDR2 FQNEAQ (reference sequence). The germline V and J ends were trimmed by 6 bases and 0 bases, with 9 bases remaining between them. The CDR3 consists of 15 residues. A word on this clonotype: Its antigen is undetermined.

The source material, RNA transcripts, was used to amplify TCR beta CDR3 regions. The HTBI primer set served for first-round RT-PCR of the TCR CDR3. TCRdb redid the calling of the multiplex PCR reads with MiXCR, one entry per CDR3 protein. The repertoire holds more than 500,000 distinct CDR3 sequences, around 50% seen once, with 44% in the top ten. This TCR was recovered from an adult woman with Graves' disease, either hyperthyroidism or ophthalmopathy (not recorded which). Specimen: peripheral blood or thyroid tissue (not recorded which). The rearrangement links TRBV7-9 to TRBJ2-6; D is uncertain. The CDR3 nucleotides are TGTGCCAGCAGGGAGCTTGGCTCTGGGGCCAACGTCCTGACTTTC. This encodes CASRELGSGANVLTF.